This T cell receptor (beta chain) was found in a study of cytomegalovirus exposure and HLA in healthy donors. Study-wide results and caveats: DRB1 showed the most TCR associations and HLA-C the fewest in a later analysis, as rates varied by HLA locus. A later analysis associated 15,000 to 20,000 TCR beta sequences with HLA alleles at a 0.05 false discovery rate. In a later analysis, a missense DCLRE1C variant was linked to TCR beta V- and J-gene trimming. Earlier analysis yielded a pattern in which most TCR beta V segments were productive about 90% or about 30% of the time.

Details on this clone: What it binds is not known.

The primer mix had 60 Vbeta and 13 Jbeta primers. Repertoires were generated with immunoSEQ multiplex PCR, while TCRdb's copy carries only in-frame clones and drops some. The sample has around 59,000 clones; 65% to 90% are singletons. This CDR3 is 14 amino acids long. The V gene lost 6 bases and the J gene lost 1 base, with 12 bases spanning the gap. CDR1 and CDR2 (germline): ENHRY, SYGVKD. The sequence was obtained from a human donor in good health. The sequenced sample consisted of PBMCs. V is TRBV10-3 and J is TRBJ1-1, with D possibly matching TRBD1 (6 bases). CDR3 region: CAISNPTGNTEAFF. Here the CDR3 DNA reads TGTGCCATCAGCAACCCGACAGGGAACACTGAAGCTTTCTTT.